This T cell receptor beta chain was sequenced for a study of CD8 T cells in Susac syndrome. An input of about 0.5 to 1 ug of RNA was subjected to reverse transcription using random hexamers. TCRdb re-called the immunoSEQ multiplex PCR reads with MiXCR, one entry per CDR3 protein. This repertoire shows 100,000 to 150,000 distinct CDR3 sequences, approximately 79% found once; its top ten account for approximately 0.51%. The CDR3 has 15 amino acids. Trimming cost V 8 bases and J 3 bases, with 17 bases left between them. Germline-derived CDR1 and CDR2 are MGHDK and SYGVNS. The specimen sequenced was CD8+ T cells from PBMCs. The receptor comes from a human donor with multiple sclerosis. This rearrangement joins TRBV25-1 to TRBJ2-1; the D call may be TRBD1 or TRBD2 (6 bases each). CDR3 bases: TGTGCCAGCGGGGCGTCGGGGGCCCTCTACAATGAGCAGTTCTTC. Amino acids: CASGASGALYNEQFF.